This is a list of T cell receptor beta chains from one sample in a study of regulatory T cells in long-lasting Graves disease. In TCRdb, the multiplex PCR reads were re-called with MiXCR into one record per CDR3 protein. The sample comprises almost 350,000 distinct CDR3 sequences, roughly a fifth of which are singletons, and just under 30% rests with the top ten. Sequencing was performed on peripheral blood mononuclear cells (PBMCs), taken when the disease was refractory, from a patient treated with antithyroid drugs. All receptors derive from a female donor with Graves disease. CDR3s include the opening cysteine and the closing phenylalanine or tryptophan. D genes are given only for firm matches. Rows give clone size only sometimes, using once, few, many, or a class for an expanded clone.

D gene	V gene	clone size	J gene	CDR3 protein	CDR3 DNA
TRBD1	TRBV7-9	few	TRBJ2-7	CASSSQGTGGGEQYF	TGTGCCAGCAGTTCCCAGGGGACAGGGGGCGGCGAGCAGTACTTC
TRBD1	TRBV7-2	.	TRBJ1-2	CASSLGTGGHYGYTF	TGTGCCAGCAGCTTAGGGACAGGGGGCCACTATGGCTACACCTTC
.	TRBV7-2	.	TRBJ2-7	CASSFGGLRSYEQYF	TGTGCCAGCAGCTTCGGGGGCCTGCGAAGTTACGAGCAGTACTTC
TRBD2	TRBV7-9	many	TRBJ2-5	CASSNTRRGGETQYF	TGTGCCAGCAGCAATACCAGGCGGGGGGGAGAGACCCAGTACTTC
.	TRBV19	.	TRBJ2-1	CASSSGRSSYNEQFF	TGTGCCAGTAGTTCGGGCCGGAGCTCCTACAATGAGCAGTTCTTC
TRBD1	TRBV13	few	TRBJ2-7	CASSLMTGGDAYEQYF	TGTGCCAGCAGCCTCATGACAGGGGGCGACGCCTACGAGCAGTACTTC
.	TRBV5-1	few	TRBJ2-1	CASSPAGSSYNEQFF	TGCGCCAGCAGCCCAGCAGGGAGCTCCTACAATGAGCAGTTCTTC
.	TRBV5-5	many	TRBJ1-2	CASSLVSGIINYGYTF	TGTGCCAGCAGCTTGGTCTCCGGGATTATCAACTATGGCTACACCTTC
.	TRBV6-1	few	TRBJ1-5	CASREDSNQPQHF	TGTGCCAGCAGAGAAGATAGCAATCAGCCCCAGCATTTT
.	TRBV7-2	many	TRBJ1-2	CASSLGLWAIEGYTF	TGTGCCAGCAGCTTAGGCCTGTGGGCTATCGAGGGCTACACCTTC
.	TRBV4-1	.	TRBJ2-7	CASSQDPLTAGEQYF	TGCGCCAGCAGCCAAGACCCCCTCACCGCCGGCGAGCAGTACTTC
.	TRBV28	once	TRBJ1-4	CASSLLGRKNEKLFF	TGTGCCAGCAGTTTGCTAGGTAGGAAGAATGAAAAACTGTTTTTT
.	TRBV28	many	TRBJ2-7	CASSLAREIGKYF	TGTGCCAGCAGTTTAGCCAGGGAAATTGGGAAGTACTTC
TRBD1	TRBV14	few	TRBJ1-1	CASSQGVRTGDTEAFF	TGTGCCAGCAGCCAAGGCGTTAGGACAGGGGACACTGAAGCTTTCTTT
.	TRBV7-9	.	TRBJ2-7	CASSLWPAYEQYF	TGTGCCAGCAGCTTATGGCCAGCCTACGAGCAGTACTTC
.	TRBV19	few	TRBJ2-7	CASSMADGYEQYF	TGTGCCAGTAGTATGGCCGACGGCTACGAGCAGTACTTC
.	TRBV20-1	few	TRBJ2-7	CSAREAPTYEQYF	TGCAGTGCTAGAGAGGCGCCGACCTACGAGCAGTACTTC
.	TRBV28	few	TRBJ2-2	CASSLAGGGAGELFF	TGTGCCAGCAGTTTAGCCGGGGGCGGAGCCGGGGAGCTGTTTTTT
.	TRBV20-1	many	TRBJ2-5	CSAHPHYGETQYF	TGCAGTGCCCATCCGCATTACGGGGAGACCCAGTACTTC
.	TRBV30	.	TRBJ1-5	CAWSGLGQPQHF	TGTGCCTGGAGTGGACTGGGTCAGCCCCAGCATTTT
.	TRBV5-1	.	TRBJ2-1	CASSSENHNEQFF	TGCGCCAGCAGCTCCGAAAACCACAATGAGCAGTTCTTC
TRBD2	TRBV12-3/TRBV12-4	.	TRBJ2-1	CASKLSLAGVRDEQFF	TGTGCCAGCAAACTCTCACTAGCGGGAGTAAGGGATGAGCAGTTCTTC
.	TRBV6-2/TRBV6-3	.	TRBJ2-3	CASSHDRRSPMDTQYF	TGTGCCAGCAGTCACGACAGGCGGAGTCCAATGGATACGCAGTATTTT
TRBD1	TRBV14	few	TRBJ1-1	CASSQNRGSTEAFF	TGTGCCAGCAGCCAAAACAGGGGAAGCACTGAAGCTTTCTTT
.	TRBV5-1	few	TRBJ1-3	CASSWTDTIYF	TGCGCCAGCAGCTGGACAGACACCATATATTTT
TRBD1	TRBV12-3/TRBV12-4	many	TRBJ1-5	CASSWTGNNQPQHF	TGTGCCAGCAGCTGGACAGGGAACAATCAGCCCCAGCATTTT
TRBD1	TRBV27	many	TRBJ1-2	CASSSTGGYGYTF	TGTGCCAGCAGTTCAACAGGGGGCTATGGCTACACCTTC
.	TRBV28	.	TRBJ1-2	CANSTGPHYGYTF	TGTGCCAATTCGACAGGTCCCCACTATGGCTACACCTTC
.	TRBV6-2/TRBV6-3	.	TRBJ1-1	CASSVTYGNTEAFF	TGTGCCAGCAGTGTTACGTATGGTAACACTGAAGCTTTCTTT
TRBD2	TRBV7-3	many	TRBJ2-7	CASSLQPSGSSYEQYF	TGTGCCAGCAGCTTACAACCTAGCGGAAGCTCCTACGAGCAGTACTTC
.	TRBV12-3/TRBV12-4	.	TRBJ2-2	CASSFTGPGELFF	TGTGCCAGCAGTTTCACAGGGCCCGGGGAGCTGTTTTTT
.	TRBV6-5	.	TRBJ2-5	CASSFPPTRETQYF	TGTGCCAGCAGTTTCCCGCCTACTCGCGAGACCCAGTACTTC
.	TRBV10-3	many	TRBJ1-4	CAIRPLENEKLFF	TGTGCCATCAGACCTCTAGAGAATGAAAAACTGTTTTTT
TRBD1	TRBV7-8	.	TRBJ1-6	CASKQGTGGNSPLHF	TGTGCCAGCAAACAGGGGACAGGGGGCAATTCACCCCTCCACTTT
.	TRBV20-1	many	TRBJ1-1	CSAKTGAEAFF	TGCAGTGCGAAGACGGGGGCTGAAGCTTTCTTT
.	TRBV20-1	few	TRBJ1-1	CSASPTASNTEAFF	TGCAGTGCTAGTCCGACAGCTTCTAACACTGAAGCTTTCTTT
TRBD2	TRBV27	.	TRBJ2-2	CASSVLTSGTGELFF	TGTGCCAGCAGTGTGCTAACTAGCGGCACCGGGGAGCTGTTTTTT
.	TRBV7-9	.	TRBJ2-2	CASIVRYTGELFF	TGTGCCAGTATAGTAAGGTACACCGGGGAGCTGTTTTTT
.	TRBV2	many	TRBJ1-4	CATSPGGGEKLFF	TGTGCCACTTCCCCGGGGGGAGGAGAAAAACTGTTTTTT
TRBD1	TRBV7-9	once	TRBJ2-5	CASSLGQGVTGETQYF	TGTGCCAGCAGCTTGGGACAGGGGGTTACGGGGGAGACCCAGTACTTC
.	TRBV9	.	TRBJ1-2	CASSSDQVWADYGYTF	TGTGCCAGCAGCTCCGATCAGGTTTGGGCGGACTATGGCTACACCTTC
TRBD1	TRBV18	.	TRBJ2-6	CASSPRTGGAGANVLTF	TGTGCCAGCTCACCCAGGACAGGGGGCGCTGGGGCCAACGTCCTGACTTTC
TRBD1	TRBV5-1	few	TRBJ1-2	CASSEGASDYGYTF	TGCGCCAGCAGTGAGGGGGCCTCGGACTATGGCTACACCTTC
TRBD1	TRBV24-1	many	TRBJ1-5	CATSDSQGIEQPQHF	TGTGCCACCAGTGACTCACAGGGGATAGAGCAGCCCCAGCATTTT
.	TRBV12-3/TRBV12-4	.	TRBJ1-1	CASRLPVDTEAFF	TGTGCCAGCAGGCTCCCGGTTGACACTGAAGCTTTCTTT
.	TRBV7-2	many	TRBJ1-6	CASSLVGNSPLHF	TGTGCCAGCAGCTTAGTGGGGAATTCACCCCTCCACTTT
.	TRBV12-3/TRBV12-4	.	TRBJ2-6	CASRTERLSGANVLTF	TGTGCCAGCCGGACCGAACGCCTCTCTGGGGCCAACGTCCTGACTTTC
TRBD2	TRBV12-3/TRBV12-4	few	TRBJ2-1	CASSYSGSYNEQFF	TGTGCCAGCAGCTATAGCGGGAGTTACAATGAGCAGTTCTTC
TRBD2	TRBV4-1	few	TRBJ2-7	CASSHPLAATYEQYF	TGCGCCAGCAGCCATCCGCTAGCGGCTACCTACGAGCAGTACTTC
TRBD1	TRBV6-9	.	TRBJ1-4	CASSSGTGAEKLFF	TGTGCCAGCAGTTCAGGGACAGGGGCTGAAAAACTGTTTTTT
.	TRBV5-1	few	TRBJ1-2	CASSFSSTAYGYTF	TGCGCCAGCAGCTTTTCATCGACGGCCTATGGCTACACCTTC